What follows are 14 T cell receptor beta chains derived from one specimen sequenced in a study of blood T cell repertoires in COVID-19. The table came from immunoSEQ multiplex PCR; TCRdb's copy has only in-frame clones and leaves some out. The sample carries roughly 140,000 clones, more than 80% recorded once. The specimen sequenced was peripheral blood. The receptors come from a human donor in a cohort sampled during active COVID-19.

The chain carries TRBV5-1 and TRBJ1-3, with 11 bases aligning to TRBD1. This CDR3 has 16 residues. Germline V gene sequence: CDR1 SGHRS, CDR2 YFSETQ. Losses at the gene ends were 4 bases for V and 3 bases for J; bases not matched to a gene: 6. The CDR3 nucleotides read TGCGCCAGCAGCGTTTCCGGGACAGGGGGTGGAAACACCATATATTTT. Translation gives CASSVSGTGGGNTIYF.

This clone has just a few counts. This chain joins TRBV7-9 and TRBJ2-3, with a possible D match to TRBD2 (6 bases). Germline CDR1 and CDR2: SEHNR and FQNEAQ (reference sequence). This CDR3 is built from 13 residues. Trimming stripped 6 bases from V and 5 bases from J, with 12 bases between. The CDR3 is CASRPAGLDTQYF. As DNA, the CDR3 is TGTGCCAGCAGGCCAGCGGGCCTAGATACGCAGTATTTT.

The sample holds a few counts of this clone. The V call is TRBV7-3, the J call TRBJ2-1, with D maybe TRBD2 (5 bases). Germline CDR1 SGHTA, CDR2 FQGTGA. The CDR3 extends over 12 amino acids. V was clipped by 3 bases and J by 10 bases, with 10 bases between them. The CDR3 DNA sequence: TGTGCCAGCAGCTTTAATGGGGAGGAGCAGTTCTTC. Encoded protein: CASSFNGEEQFF. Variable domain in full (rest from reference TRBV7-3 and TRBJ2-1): GAGVSQTPSNKVTEKGKYVELRCDPISGHTALYWYRQSLGQGPEFLIYFQGTGAADDSGLPNDRFFAVRPEGSVSTLKIQRTERGDSAVYLCASSFNGEEQFFGPGTRLTVL.

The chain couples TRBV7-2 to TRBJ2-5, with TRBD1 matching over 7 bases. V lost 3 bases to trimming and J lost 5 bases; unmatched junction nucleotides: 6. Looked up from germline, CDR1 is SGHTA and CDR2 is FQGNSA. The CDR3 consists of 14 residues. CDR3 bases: TGTGCCAGCAGCTTGACAGGGTCCATGGAGACCCAGTACTTC. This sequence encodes CASSLTGSMETQYF.

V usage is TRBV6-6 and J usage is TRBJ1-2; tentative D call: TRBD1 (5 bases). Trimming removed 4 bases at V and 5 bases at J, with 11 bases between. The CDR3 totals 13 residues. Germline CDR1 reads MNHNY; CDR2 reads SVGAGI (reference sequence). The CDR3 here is CASSSEGRYGYTF. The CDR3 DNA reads TGTGCCAGCAGTTCGGAGGGGCGATATGGCTACACCTTC.

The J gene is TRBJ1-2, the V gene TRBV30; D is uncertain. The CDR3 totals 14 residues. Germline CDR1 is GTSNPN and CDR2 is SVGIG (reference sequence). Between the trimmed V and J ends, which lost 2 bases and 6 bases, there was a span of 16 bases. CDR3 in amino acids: CAWSTPADLNGYTF. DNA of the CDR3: TGTGCCTGGAGTACGCCAGCTGACTTGAATGGCTACACCTTC.

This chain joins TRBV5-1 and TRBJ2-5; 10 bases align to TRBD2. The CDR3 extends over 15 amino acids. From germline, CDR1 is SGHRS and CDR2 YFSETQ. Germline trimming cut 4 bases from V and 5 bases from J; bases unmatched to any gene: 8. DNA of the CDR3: TGCGCCAGCAGCAGGAGCGGGGGGGAGGGGGAGACCCAGTACTTC. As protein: CASSRSGGEGETQYF.

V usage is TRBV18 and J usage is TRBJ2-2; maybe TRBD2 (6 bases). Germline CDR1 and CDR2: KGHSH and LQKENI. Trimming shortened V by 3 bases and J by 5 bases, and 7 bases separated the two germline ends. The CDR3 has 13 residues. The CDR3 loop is CASSPRETGELFF. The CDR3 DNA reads TGTGCCAGCTCACCCCGGGAGACCGGGGAGCTGTTTTTT.

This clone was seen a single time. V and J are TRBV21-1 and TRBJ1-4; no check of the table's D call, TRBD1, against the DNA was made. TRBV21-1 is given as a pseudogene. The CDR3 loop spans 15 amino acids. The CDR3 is CAISQGMTDNEKLFF. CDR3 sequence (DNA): TGTGCCATCTCCCAGGGAATGACCGATAATGAAAAACTGTTTTTT.

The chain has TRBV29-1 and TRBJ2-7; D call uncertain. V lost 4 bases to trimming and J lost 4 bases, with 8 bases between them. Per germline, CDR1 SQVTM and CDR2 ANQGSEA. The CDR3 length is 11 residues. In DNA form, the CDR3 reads TGCAGCGTTGTACACAGTTACGAGCAGTACTTC. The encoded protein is CSVVHSYEQYF.

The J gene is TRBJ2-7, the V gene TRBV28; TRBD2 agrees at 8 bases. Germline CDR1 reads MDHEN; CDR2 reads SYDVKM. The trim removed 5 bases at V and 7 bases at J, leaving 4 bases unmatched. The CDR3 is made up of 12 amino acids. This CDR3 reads CASSTGGREQYF. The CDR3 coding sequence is TGTGCCAGCAGTACGGGGGGGCGTGAGCAGTACTTC.

CDR3 loop: CSSDRGQGETQYF. CDR3 coding DNA: TGCAGCTCTGACAGGGGGCAAGGAGAGACCCAGTACTTC. V gene TRBV29-1 combines with J gene TRBJ2-5, with 10 bases matching TRBD1. Germline V gene lookup returns CDR1 SQVTM and CDR2 ANQGSEA. Trimming at V came to 8 bases and at J to 4 bases, leaving 7 bases not matched to a gene. The CDR3 is 13 amino acids.

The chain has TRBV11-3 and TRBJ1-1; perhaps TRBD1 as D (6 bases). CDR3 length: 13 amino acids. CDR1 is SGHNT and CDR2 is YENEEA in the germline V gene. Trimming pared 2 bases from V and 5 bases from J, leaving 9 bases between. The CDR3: CASSLTQGTEAFF. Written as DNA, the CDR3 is TGTGCCAGCAGCTTAACACAGGGTACTGAAGCTTTCTTT.

The CDR3 loop is CASSHPRANSYEQYF. CDR3 sequence (DNA): TGCGCCAGCAGCCACCCCAGGGCGAATTCCTACGAGCAGTACTTC. The V and J genes are TRBV4-1 and TRBJ2-7, with D possibly matching TRBD1 (5 bases). Germline CDR1 is MGHRA and CDR2 is YSYEKL. With 3 bases removed from V and 1 base from J, the gap between germline ends came to 13 bases. The CDR3 runs to 15 residues.